This T cell receptor (beta chain) was found in a study of OX40 agonist ivuxolimab in advanced cancers. Germline values: CDR1 SNHLY, CDR2 FYNNEI. With 11 bases removed from V and 4 bases from J, the gap between germline ends came to 9 bases. The CDR3 has 10 residues. The repertoire was sequenced with immunoSEQ multiplex PCR; TCRdb's copy has only in-frame clones and lacks some. Among about 14,000 clones listed, around four fifths were seen once. The gene calls are TRBV2 and TRBJ2-7, with no clear D. Sample: CD4+ or CD8+ T cells sorted from blood, taken in a trial of the OX40 agonist ivuxolimab. This TCR came from an adult with an advanced solid tumor such as melanoma, head and neck, liver or kidney cancer. This chain's CDR3 is CASRGYEQYF. The DNA for the CDR3 is TGTGCCTCCCGTGGGTACGAGCAGTACTTC.